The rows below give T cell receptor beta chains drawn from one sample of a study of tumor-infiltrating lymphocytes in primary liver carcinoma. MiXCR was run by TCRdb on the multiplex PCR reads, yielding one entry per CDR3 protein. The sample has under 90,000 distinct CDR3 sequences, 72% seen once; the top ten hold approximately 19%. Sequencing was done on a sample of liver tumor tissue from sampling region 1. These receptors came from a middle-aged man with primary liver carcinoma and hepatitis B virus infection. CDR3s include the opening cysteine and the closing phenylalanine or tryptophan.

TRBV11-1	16	CAGSLGLAGDDNEQFF
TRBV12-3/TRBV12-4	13	CASSQAGFTEAFF
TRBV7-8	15	CASSLSGSGNNEQFF
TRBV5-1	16	CASSSSGREGTYEQYF
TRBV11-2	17	CASSLGFLAGGQETQYF
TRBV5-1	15	CASSSVAGVMDTQYF
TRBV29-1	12	CSVGEGAAPQHF
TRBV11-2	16	CASSLYIGLAMGEQFF
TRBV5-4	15	CASMASGTGTDTQYF
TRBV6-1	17	CASSASTGANRQETQYF
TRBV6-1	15	CASSGVSSGAKVLTF
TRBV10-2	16	CAISPQTGRNTGELLF
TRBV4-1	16	CASSHQIGVNTQPQHF
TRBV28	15	CASSFPSLQGFEQYF
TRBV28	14	CASSLGDREDEQYF
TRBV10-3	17	CAIGSSALGSSYNEQFF
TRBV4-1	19	CASSQEPPQDEGAKNIQYF
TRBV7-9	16	CASNFDLDRVGKKLFF
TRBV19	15	CASSSRQGHIYEQYF
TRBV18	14	CASSPAASTDTQYF
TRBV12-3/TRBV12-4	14	CAVPQGAGTGDLFF
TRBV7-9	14	CASSPRTDAAAIYF
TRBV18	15	CASSPGTSAYNERFF
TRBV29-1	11	CSVGMNSEAFF
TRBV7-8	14	CASSLAGGQGKRFF
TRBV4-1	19	CASTQDSGGSSPAKNIQYF
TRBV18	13	CASTRQGADTQYF
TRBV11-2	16	CASSFEDHDRTWEPFF
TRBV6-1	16	CASSESLGGVTNEQSF
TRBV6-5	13	CASRKTGGATQYF
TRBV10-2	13	CYSTQGFGLAQYF
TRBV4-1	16	CASSPKGRDVNSPLHF
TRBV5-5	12	CASSFTQETQYF